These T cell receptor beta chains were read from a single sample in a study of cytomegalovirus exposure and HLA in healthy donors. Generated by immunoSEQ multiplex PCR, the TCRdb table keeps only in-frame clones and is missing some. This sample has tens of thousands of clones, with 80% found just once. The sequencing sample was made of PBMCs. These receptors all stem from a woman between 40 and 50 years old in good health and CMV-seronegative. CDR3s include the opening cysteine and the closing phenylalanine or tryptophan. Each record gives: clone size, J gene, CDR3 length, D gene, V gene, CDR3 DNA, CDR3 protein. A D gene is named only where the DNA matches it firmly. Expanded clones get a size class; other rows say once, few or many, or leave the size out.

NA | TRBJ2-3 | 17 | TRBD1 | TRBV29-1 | TGCAGCGTTGAAGTCCGAGCGACAGGGACCCTCACAGATACGCAGTATTTT | CSVEVRATGTLTDTQYF
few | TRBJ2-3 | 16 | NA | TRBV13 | TGTGCCAGCAGCTTAGTCGGGGATGGGGGCACAGATACGCAGTATTTT | CASSLVGDGGTDTQYF
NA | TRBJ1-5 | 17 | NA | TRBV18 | TGTGCCAGCTCACCACTTGCCCGACAGATTAGCAATCAGCCCCAGCATTTT | CASSPLARQISNQPQHF
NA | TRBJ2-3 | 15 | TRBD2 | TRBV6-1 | TGTGCCAGCAGTGAGGCTAGCGGGTCCGGTACTACGCAGTATTTT | CASSEASGSGTTQYF
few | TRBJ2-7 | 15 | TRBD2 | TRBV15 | TGTGCCACCAGCGGAGGACTAGCGGAAGACTACGAGCAGTACTTC | CATSGGLAEDYEQYF
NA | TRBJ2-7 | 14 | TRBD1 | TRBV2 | TGTGCCAGCAGTGGAGGGACAGGAGCTTCCGAGCAGTACTTC | CASSGGTGASEQYF
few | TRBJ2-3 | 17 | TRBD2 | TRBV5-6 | TGTGCCAGCAGCTTGGATTGGGGACTAGGAAGGACAGATACGCAGTATTTT | CASSLDWGLGRTDTQYF
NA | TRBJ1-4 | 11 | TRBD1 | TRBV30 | TGTGCCTGGAGTGAGGGACAGGGTAAGCTTTTT | CAWSEGQGKLF
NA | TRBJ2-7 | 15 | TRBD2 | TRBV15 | TGTGCCACCAGCGGGGGACTAGCGGCTACCTACGAGCAGTACTTC | CATSGGLAATYEQYF
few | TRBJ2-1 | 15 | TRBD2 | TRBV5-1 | TGCGCCAGCAGCTTCGCTAGCGGGAGTCATAATGAGCAGTTCTTC | CASSFASGSHNEQFF
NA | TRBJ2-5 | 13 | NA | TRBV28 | TGTGCCAGCAGTCTCCCGGACAGACAGACCCAGTACTTC | CASSLPDRQTQYF
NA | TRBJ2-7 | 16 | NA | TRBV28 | TGTGCCAGCAAACCCGCGGGAATAGCGGAGGTATACGAGCAGTACTTC | CASKPAGIAEVYEQYF
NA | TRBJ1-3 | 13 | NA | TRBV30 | TGTGCCTGGAGTGTACAGCCTGGAAACACCATATATTTT | CAWSVQPGNTIYF
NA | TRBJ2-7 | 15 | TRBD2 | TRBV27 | TGTGCCAGCAGTTTAACGACTAGCGGGAGTCGGGAGCAGTACTTC | CASSLTTSGSREQYF
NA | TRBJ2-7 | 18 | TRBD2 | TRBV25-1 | TGTGCCAGCAGCCCCACCCTCCCCCCGCGGGAGGGCTCCTACGAGCAGTACTTC | CASSPTLPPREGSYEQYF
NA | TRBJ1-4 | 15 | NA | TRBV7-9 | TGTGCCAGCAGCTCACACAGCACAACTAATGAAAAACTGTTTTTT | CASSSHSTTNEKLFF
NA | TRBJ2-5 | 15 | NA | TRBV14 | TGTGCCAGCAGCCGTGCAAAGGGGATACAAGAGACCCAGTACTTC | CASSRAKGIQETQYF
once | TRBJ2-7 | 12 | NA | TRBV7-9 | TGTGCCAGCAGTCCCGGGTCCGCCGAGCAGTACTTC | CASSPGSAEQYF
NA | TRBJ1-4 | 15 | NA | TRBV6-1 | TGTGCCAGCAGTGGGGGTTCGGGGAATGAAGAAAAACTGTTTTTT | CASSGGSGNEEKLFF
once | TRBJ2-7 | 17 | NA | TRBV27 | TGTGCCAGCAGTTTATCGGGAGGGACAGGCACAACTTACGAGCAGTACTTC | CASSLSGGTGTTYEQYF
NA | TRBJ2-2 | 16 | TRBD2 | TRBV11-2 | TGTGCCAGCAGGAGAGGGTGGGAGGGCCGTGGCGGGGAGCTGTTTTTT | CASRRGWEGRGGELFF
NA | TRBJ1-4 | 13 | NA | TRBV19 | TGTGCCACTCACACCGCGGGAGCTGAAAAACTGTTTTTT | CATHTAGAEKLFF
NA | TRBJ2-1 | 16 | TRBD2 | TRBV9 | TGTGCCAGCAGCGTAGCCGCGGGAGCTGGGTACAATGAGCAGTTCTTC | CASSVAAGAGYNEQFF
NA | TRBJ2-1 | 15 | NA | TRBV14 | TGTGCCAGCAGCAACCGGGACACTTACTACAATGAGCAGTTCTTC | CASSNRDTYYNEQFF
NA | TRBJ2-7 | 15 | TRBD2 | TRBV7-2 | TGTGCCAGCAGCGCGACTAGCGGGAGGACCTACGAGCAGTACTTC | CASSATSGRTYEQYF
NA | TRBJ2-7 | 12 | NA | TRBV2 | TGTGCCAGCACCCAGGACAGCTACGAGCAGTACTTC | CASTQDSYEQYF
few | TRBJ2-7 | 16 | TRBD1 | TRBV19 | TGTGCCAGTAGTATCGGGGCAGGGGGAAAAAGGAGCGAGCAGTACTTC | CASSIGAGGKRSEQYF
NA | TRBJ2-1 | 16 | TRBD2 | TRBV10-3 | TGTGCCATCAGGGCGACTAGCGGGAACTCTTACAATGAGCAGTTCTTC | CAIRATSGNSYNEQFF
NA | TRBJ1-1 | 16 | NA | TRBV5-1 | TGCGCCAGCAGCTTGGTTTTGGGCCATCGAAGGACTGAAGCTTTCTTT | CASSLVLGHRRTEAFF
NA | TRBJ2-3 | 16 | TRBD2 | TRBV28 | TGTGCCAGCAGTTTATTGCTAGCGGGAGGCACAGATACGCAGTATTTT | CASSLLLAGGTDTQYF
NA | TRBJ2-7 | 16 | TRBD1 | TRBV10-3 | TGTGCCATCAGTGGGTACGGGACAGGGGAGGACCACGAGCAGTACTTC | CAISGYGTGEDHEQYF
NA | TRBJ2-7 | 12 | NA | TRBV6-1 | TGTGCCAGCAGCCACGTAGCTTACGAGCAGTACTTC | CASSHVAYEQYF
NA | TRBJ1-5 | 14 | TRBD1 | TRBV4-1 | TGCGCCAGCAGCCCCCGGACAGGGGTGCAGCCCCAGCATTTT | CASSPRTGVQPQHF
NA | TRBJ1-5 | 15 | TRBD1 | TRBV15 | TGTGCCACCACCGGACAGGGGGCGAGCAATCAGCCCCAGCATTTT | CATTGQGASNQPQHF
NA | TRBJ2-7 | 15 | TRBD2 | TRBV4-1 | TGCGCCAGCAGCCAACGACTAGCGGGAGCGGGCGAGCAGTACTTC | CASSQRLAGAGEQYF
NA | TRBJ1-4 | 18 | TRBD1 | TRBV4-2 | TGTGCCAGCAGCCAAGGAACCGGGACAGGGGGCTTTAGTGAAAAACTGTTTTTT | CASSQGTGTGGFSEKLFF
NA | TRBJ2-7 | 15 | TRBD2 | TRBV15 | TGTGCCACCAGCAGAGGTACTAGCGGGAAGCTAGAGCAGTACTTC | CATSRGTSGKLEQYF
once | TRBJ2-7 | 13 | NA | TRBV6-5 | TGTGCCAGCTCAGTGAGACTCTCCTACGAGCAGTACTTC | CASSVRLSYEQYF
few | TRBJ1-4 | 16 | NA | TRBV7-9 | TGTTCCAGCAGCTTAGGCTTTCGGGGAACTAATGAAAAACTGTTTTTT | CSSSLGFRGTNEKLFF
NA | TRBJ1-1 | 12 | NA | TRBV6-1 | TGTGCCAGCAGTTGGAGGGGAGGGACAGCTTTCTTT | CASSWRGGTAFF
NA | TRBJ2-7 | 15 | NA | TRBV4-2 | TGTGCCAGCAGCCAAGGGGCGGGAATAATTTACGAGCAGTACTTC | CASSQGAGIIYEQYF
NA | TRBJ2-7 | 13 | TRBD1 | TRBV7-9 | TGTGCCAGCAACCGGGACAGGGGGCATGAGCAGTACTTC | CASNRDRGHEQYF
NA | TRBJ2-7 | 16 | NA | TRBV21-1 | TGTGCCAGCAGCAAAACTGAAGGACTTCCGGGGGGCGAGCAGTACTTC | CASSKTEGLPGGEQYF
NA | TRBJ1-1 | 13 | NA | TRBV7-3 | TGTGCCAGCAGCTTAGGACATAACACTGAAGCTTTCTTT | CASSLGHNTEAFF
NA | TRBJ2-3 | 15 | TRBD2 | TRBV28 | TGTGCCAGCAGCGCTAGCGGCCCTAGCACAGATACGCAGTATTTT | CASSASGPSTDTQYF
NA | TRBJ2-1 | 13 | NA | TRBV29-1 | TGCAGCGTTGACCGGCGGGACGAGGGTGAGCAGTTCTTC | CSVDRRDEGEQFF
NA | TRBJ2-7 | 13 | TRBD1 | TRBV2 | TGTGCCAGCAGGAGGGGACAGGTCTACGAGCAGTACTTC | CASRRGQVYEQYF
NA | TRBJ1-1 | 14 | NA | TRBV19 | TGTGCCAGTAGTAGGGCCAGGGGAAGCACTGAAGCTTTCTTT | CASSRARGSTEAFF
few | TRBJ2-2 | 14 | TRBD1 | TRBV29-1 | TGCAGCGGGGGACAGGCAGGTGGCACCGGGGAGCTGTTTTTT | CSGGQAGGTGELFF
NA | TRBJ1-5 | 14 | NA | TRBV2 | TGTGCCAGCAGTGAAGGGCGGGGGAATCAGCCCCAGCATTTT | CASSEGRGNQPQHF
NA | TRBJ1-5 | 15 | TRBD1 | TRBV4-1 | TGCGCCAGCAGCCAGTTCCGGGACAGTAATCAGCCCCAGCATTTT | CASSQFRDSNQPQHF